These 16 T cell receptor beta chains came from one sample sequenced in a study of blood T cell repertoires in COVID-19. The protocol was immunoSEQ multiplex PCR, while the TCRdb copy is restricted to in-frame clones and leaves out a portion. The top ten clones hold roughly 2.8% of a sample with approximately 270,000 clones, roughly 90% of them seen once. The sample consisted of PBMCs or T cells enriched from blood (not recorded which). These receptor sequences come from a man aged 40-49 years who had been exposed to COVID-19.

The J gene is TRBJ2-7, the V gene TRBV27; 9 nucleotides agree with TRBD1. The CDR3 contains 17 residues. Germline V gene lookup returns CDR1 MNHEY and CDR2 SMNVEV (reference sequence). The V gene end was trimmed by 6 bases and the J gene end by 4 bases; junction bases not matched to a gene: 16. The CDR3 nucleotides read TGTGCCAGCAGACACAGACCCGGGACAGGGAATTGGTACGAGCAGTACTTC. Protein product: CASRHRPGTGNWYEQYF.

This chain links TRBV11-2 with TRBJ1-1; 9 nucleotides match TRBD1. The CDR3 extends over 15 amino acids. The germline gives CDR1 SGHAT, CDR2 FQNNGV. V trimming: 0 bases; J trimming: 4 bases; junction bases outside the gene matches: 3. The CDR3 DNA reads as TGTGCCAGCAGCTTAGATCCGGGACAGGGCACTGAAGCTTTCTTT. This translates into CASSLDPGQGTEAFF. Together with reference TRBV11-2 and TRBJ1-1, the CDR3 gives the full variable domain: EAGVAQSPRYKIIEKRQSVAFWCNPISGHATLYWYQQILGQGPKLLIQFQNNGVVDDSQLPKDRFSAERLKGVDSTLKIQPAKLEDSAVYLCASSLDPGQGTEAFFGQGTRLTVV.

The rearrangement joins TRBV4-3 to TRBJ2-1; TRBD2 matches at 10 bases. The junction had 4 bases not matched to a gene; V was cut back by 4 bases and J by 4 bases. The CDR3 runs to 15 residues. From germline, CDR1 is LGHNA and CDR2 YSLEER. CDR3 in DNA: TGCGCCAGCAGCCGCGGACTAGCGGTTTACAATGAGCAGTTCTTC. Protein product: CASSRGLAVYNEQFF.

The V call is TRBV2, the J call TRBJ2-3; 7 bases are a match to TRBD2. V lost 6 bases and J lost 2; bases outside the gene matches: 8. Germline V gives CDR1 SNHLY, CDR2 FYNNEI. CDR3 length: 15 amino acids. The chain's CDR3 is CASRSGTYHTDTQYF. CDR3 bases: TGTGCCAGCAGAAGCGGGACTTACCACACAGATACGCAGTATTTT. Full variable domain (outside the CDR3, taken from reference TRBV2 and TRBJ2-3): EPEVTQTPSHQVTQMGQEVILRCVPISNHLYFYWYRQILGQKVEFLVSFYNNEISEKSEIFDDQFSVERPDGSNFTLKIRSTKLEDSAMYFCASRSGTYHTDTQYFGPGTRLTVL.

The CDR3 bases are TGCGCCAGCAGCCCGGGGACAGGGCTAATCAATGAGCAGTTCTTC. Translated, it gives CASSPGTGLINEQFF. V usage is TRBV5-1 and J usage is TRBJ2-1; 9 nucleotides align to TRBD1. CDR3 size: 15 residues. Germline CDR1 is SGHRS and CDR2 is YFSETQ. J gave up 6 bases and V 4 bases, and 8 bases lay outside the gene matches.

The chain recombines TRBV12-3 or TRBV12-4 with TRBJ2-5; D is unresolved. Trimming left V 6 bases short and J 2 bases short, with 7 bases between. This CDR3 contains 12 residues. CDR3 bases: TGTGCCAGCAGATCAGCGCAAGAGACCCAGTACTTC. This codes for CASRSAQETQYF.

The rearrangement links TRBV11-1 to TRBJ1-2, with D possibly TRBD1 on 6 matching bases. The CDR3 extends over 14 amino acids. Trimming shortened V by 2 bases and J by 3 bases, and 10 bases separated the two germline ends. Germline V gene data show CDR1 as SGHAT and CDR2 as FQDESV (reference sequence). CDR3 in DNA: TGTGCCAGCAGCTTAAGACCAGGGGACTATGGCTACACCTTC. This sequence encodes CASSLRPGDYGYTF.

Concerning this clone itself: At one end the junction does not follow the germline gene, possibly because of a read error. The V call is TRBV3-1 (or the pseudogene TRBV3-2), the J call TRBJ2-3; 7 nucleotides agree with TRBD2. The CDR3 spans 14 residues. The germline V gene encodes CDR1 LGHDT and CDR2 YNNKEL (reference sequence). Written as DNA, the CDR3 is TGTGCCAGCAGTCAAGCGGGAACCACAGATACGCAGTATTTT. Translating gives CASSQAGTTDTQYF.

V usage is TRBV4-1 and J usage is TRBJ2-7, with 7 bases that match TRBD2. J was trimmed by 1 base and V by 3 bases; bases with no gene match: 6. The CDR3 runs 15 residues. Germline CDR1 reads MGHRA; CDR2 reads YSYEKL. The CDR3 reads CASSHTMGGSYEQYF. As DNA, the CDR3 is TGCGCCAGCAGCCATACCATGGGGGGGTCCTACGAGCAGTACTTC.

The V call is TRBV2, the J call TRBJ1-4; the match to TRBD1 covers 9 bases. After removal of 5 bases from V and 7 bases from J, the junction contained 8 bases not matched to a gene. The CDR3 is 15 amino acids. Germline loops: CDR1 SNHLY, CDR2 FYNNEI. CDR3 nucleotide sequence: TGTGCCAGCAGTCCTCCGGGACAGGGCGTTGAAAAACTGTTTTTT. It codes for CASSPPGQGVEKLFF.

This chain connects TRBV5-6 to TRBJ1-6; D unclear. V lost 4 bases to trimming and J lost 0 bases, with 11 bases between them. In germline, CDR1 is SGHDT, CDR2 YYEEEE. CDR3 size: 16 residues. The CDR3, as DNA: TGTGCCAGCAGCCTACCCTCGGGCTCCTATAATTCACCCCTCCACTTT. Residues: CASSLPSGSYNSPLHF.

This clone came up a few times. This chain uses TRBV28 with TRBJ1-6, with 10 positions matching TRBD1. Trimming removed 10 bases from V and 9 bases from J; junction bases left unmatched: 6. The CDR3 has 13 amino acids. The V gene's germline CDR1 is MDHEN and CDR2 SYDVKM. The CDR3, as DNA: TGTGCCATCCTCGGACAGGGGGGTTCACCCCTCCACTTT. This encodes CAILGQGGSPLHF.

The chain has TRBV21-1 and TRBJ2-7; the tabulated D call, TRBD2, remains unverified against the DNA. TRBV21-1 is a pseudogene locus. The CDR3 sequence is 15 residues long. CDR3 loop: CASSKVPGGLYEQYF. The CDR3 DNA is TGTGCCAGCAGCAAAGTTCCTGGCGGGTTGTACGAGCAGTACTTC.

In DNA, the CDR3 is TGTGCCAGTAGTCTGACAGGGGTGAACACTGAAGCTTTCTTT. Its translation is CASSLTGVNTEAFF. The V and J genes are TRBV19 and TRBJ1-1, with 8 bases that match TRBD1. The CDR3 has 14 residues. The J segment lost 0 bases and the V segment lost 5 bases, leaving 2 bases of the junction unmatched. Germline lookup yields CDR1 LNHDA and CDR2 SQIVND (reference sequence). The complete variable domain, with remaining parts taken from reference TRBV19 and TRBJ1-1, reads DGGITQSPKYLFRKEGQNVTLSCEQNLNHDAMYWYRQDPGQGLRLIYYSQIVNDFQKGDIAEGYSVSREKKESFPLTVTSAQKNPTAFYLCASSLTGVNTEAFFGQGTRLTVV.

The chain has TRBV10-3 and TRBJ1-1, with 9 bases fitting TRBD1. Germline loops: CDR1 ENHRY, CDR2 SYGVKD. The CDR3 loop spans 16 amino acids. Unmatched junction bases numbered 14, after V lost 8 bases and J lost 4 bases. The CDR3 coding sequence is TGTGCCATCCGTCAAACCGGGACAGGGAATCGCACTGAAGCTTTCTTT. Encoded protein: CAIRQTGTGNRTEAFF.

This clone has more than one count but fewer than ten. The CDR3 region has the DNA TGTGCCAGCACCACTATGGGACAGGGAGGGCTTGGCTACACCTTC. Translation: CASTTMGQGGLGYTF. The rearrangement links TRBV2 to TRBJ1-2; 9 bases map to TRBD1. Germline trimming cut 7 bases from V and 7 bases from J; bases unmatched to any gene: 13. This CDR3 is 15 amino acids long. Per the germline V gene, CDR1 is SNHLY and CDR2 is FYNNEI.